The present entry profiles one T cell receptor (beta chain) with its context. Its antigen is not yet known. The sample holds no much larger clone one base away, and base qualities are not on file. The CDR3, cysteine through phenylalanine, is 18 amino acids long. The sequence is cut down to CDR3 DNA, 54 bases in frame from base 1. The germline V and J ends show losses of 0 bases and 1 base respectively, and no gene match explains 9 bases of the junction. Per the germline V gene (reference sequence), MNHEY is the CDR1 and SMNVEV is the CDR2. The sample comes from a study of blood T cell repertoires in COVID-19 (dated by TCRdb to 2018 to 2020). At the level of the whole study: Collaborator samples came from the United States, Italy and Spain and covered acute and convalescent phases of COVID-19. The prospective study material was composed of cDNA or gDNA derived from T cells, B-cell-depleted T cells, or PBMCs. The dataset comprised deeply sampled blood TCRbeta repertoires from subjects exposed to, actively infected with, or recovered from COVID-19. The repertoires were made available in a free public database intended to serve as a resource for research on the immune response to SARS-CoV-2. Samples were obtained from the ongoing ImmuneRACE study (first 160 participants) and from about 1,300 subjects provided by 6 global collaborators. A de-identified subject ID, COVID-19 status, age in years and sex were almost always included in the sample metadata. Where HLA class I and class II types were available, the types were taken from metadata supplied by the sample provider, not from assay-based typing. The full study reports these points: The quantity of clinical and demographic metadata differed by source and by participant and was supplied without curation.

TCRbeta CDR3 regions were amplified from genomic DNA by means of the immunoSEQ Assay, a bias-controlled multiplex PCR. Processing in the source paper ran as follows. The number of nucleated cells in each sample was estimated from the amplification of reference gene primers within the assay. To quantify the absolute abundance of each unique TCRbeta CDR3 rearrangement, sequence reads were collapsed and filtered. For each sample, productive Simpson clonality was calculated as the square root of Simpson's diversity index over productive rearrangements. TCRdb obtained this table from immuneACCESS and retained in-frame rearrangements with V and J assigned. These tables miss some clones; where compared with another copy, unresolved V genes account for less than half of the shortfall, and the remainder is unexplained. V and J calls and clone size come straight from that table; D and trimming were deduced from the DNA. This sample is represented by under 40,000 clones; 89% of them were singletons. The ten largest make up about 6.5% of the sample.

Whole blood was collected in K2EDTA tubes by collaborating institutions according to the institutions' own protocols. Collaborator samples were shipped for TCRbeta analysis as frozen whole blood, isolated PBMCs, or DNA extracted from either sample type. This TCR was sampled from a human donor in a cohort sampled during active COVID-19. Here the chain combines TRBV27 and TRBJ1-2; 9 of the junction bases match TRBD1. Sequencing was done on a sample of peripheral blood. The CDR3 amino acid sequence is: CASSLSRDRALDNYGYTF. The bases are TGTGCCAGCAGTTTATCCCGGGACAGGGCCTTAGATAACTATGGCTACACCTTC.